This T cell receptor (beta chain) was sequenced during a study of blood T cell repertoires in COVID-19. Germline CDR1 LNHDA, CDR2 SQIVND (reference sequence). The CDR3 contains 13 residues. V lost 6 bases, J lost 0 bases, and 6 bases lay in between. TCRdb's copy holds only in-frame clones and misses some; the assay was immunoSEQ multiplex PCR. The data contain around 230,000 clones, about 87% of them singletons. This chain connects TRBV19 to TRBJ1-3; D not certain. The sequenced sample was PBMCs or T cells enriched from blood (not recorded which). The TCR was taken from a man between 18 and 29 years old with acute COVID-19. As DNA, the CDR3 is TGTGCCAGTAGGAGTTTCTCTGGAAACACCATATATTTT. Its protein product is CASRSFSGNTIYF.